Each of the 18 T cell receptor beta chains below was sequenced from the same sample in a study of T-cell memory formation after mild COVID-19. From the 5' RACE reads, TCRdb called clonotypes with MiXCR, one entry per CDR3 protein. The sample consists of 560,000 or so distinct CDR3 sequences, around a sixth of them appearing once. Sequencing was performed on PBMCs or a T cell subset sorted from them (not recorded which). The receptors derive from an adult woman who had mild COVID-19 (a few samples of this study predate the infection). Cell type and time point are not known.

The table lists this clonotype with a few counts. The rearrangement uses TRBV24-1 and TRBJ2-7; a possible D gene is TRBD1 (6 bases). The CDR3 spans 16 residues. V lost 5 bases to trimming and J lost 1 base, with 17 bases between them. CDR1 KGHDR and CDR2 SFDVKD come from the germline V gene. The CDR3 sequence: CATSAAPGQGSYEQYF. In nucleotides, the CDR3 is TGTGCCACCAGTGCGGCCCCGGGACAAGGTTCCTACGAGCAGTACTTC.

This clonotype was detected a few times. V gene TRBV6-6 combines with J gene TRBJ1-2, with D maybe TRBD1 (5 bases). The CDR3 loop spans 14 amino acids. V lost 0 bases, J lost 3 bases, and 8 bases lay in between. Germline V gene sequence: CDR1 MNHNY, CDR2 SVGAGI (reference sequence). CDR3 nucleotides: TGTGCCAGCAGTTACTCGGGAGGGGACTATGGCTACACCTTC. It is translated as CASSYSGGDYGYTF.

V and J are TRBV30 and TRBJ1-2; the D is unclear. Germline assignment: CDR1 GTSNPN and CDR2 SVGIG (reference sequence). V was shortened by 2 bases and J by 2 bases, with 9 bases between the two germline ends. The CDR3 contains 13 residues. The CDR3 is CAWSPRPNYGYTF. CDR3 DNA: TGTGCCTGGAGTCCGCGACCCAACTATGGCTACACCTTC. The full variable domain, its missing parts supplied by reference TRBV30 and TRBJ1-2, is SQTIHQWPATLVQPVGSPLSLECTVEGTSNPNLYWYRQAAGRGLQLLFYSVGIGQISSEVPQNLSASRPQDRQFILSSKKLLLSDSGFYLCAWSPRPNYGYTFGSGTRLTVV.

The chain combines TRBV20-1 with TRBJ1-4; D might be TRBD1 (6 bases). V was cut by 0 bases and J by 5 bases, with 13 bases left in between. Looked up from germline, CDR1 is DFQATT and CDR2 is SNEGSKA (reference sequence). This CDR3 has 15 residues. CDR3 residues: CSARDWPGENEKLFF. The CDR3 DNA follows: TGCAGTGCTAGAGATTGGCCAGGGGAAAATGAAAAACTGTTTTTT.

V is TRBV10-3 and J is TRBJ1-1, with D maybe TRBD1 (5 bases). Germline V gene data show CDR1 as ENHRY and CDR2 as SYGVKD. The ends were cut back, 8 bases at V and 1 base at J, with 14 bases in the middle. This CDR3 region has 14 residues. The CDR3: CAIGDQKTNTEAFF. The CDR3 nucleotides are TGTGCCATCGGGGACCAGAAGACGAACACTGAAGCTTTCTTT.

This clonotype was observed at least ten times. The V and J genes are TRBV5-1 and TRBJ2-1, with D tentatively TRBD2 (6 bases). Germline CDR1 reads SGHRS; CDR2 reads YFSETQ. V was clipped by 3 bases and J by 0 bases, with 13 bases between them. The CDR3 runs to 16 residues. CDR3 nucleotide sequence: TGCGCCAGCAGCTGGGGCGGGGAGAGCTCCTACAATGAGCAGTTCTTC. Its translation: CASSWGGESSYNEQFF.

This clonotype occurred a few times. The V and J genes are TRBV20-1 and TRBJ2-3; 11 nucleotides align to TRBD1. Germline CDR1 and CDR2: DFQATT and SNEGSKA (reference sequence). The CDR3 loop spans 15 amino acids. J was trimmed by 4 bases and V by 1 base; bases with no gene match: 4. The CDR3 sequence is CSARGTGGASDTQYF. The CDR3 region has the DNA TGCAGTGCTAGAGGGACAGGGGGCGCATCAGATACGCAGTATTTT.

Many counts were recorded for this clonotype. The V and J genes are TRBV2 and TRBJ2-2, with a weak D call TRBD1 (6 bases). The CDR3 runs to 13 residues. Germline V CDR1 and CDR2: SNHLY, FYNNEI. Trimming pared 6 bases from V and 7 bases from J, leaving 12 bases between. The CDR3 DNA reads TGTGCCAGCAGGGGAGCCAGGGGCGGGGAGCTGTTTTTT. This gives the protein CASRGARGGELFF.

This clonotype has only a few counts. The chain couples TRBV6-5 to TRBJ2-3, with TRBD2 identical over 8 bases. The V gene end was trimmed by 5 bases and the J gene end by 2 bases; junction bases not matched to a gene: 3. This CDR3 comprises 14 residues. CDR1 MNHEY and CDR2 SVGAGI come from the germline V gene. The CDR3 is CASSVSGDTDTQYF. CDR3 bases: TGTGCCAGCAGTGTTAGCGGGGACACAGATACGCAGTATTTT.

In regard to this clonotype: A much more abundant neighbour one base away suggests this may be a read error. The chain recombines TRBV6-5 with TRBJ2-2; possible D gene TRBD2, 5 bases. CDR1 and CDR2 (germline): MNHEY, SVGAGI. The CDR3 length is 11 residues. V lost 7 bases to trimming and J lost 5 bases, with 5 bases between them. The CDR3 region has the DNA TGTGCCAGCACGGGAACCGGGGAGCTGTTTTTT. Amino acid sequence: CASTGTGELFF.

This sequence joins TRBV11-2 and TRBJ2-7; 8 bases fit TRBD2. CDR3 length: 14 amino acids. Germline-derived CDR1 and CDR2 are SGHAT and FQNNGV. After removal of 5 bases from V and 4 bases from J, the junction contained 7 bases not matched to a gene. The CDR3 DNA reads TGTGCCAGCAGCCGCGGGGCGGGGGGATACGAGCAGTACTTC. Protein product: CASSRGAGGYEQYF.

V usage is TRBV6-1 and J usage is TRBJ1-4; 9 positions match TRBD1. With V trimmed by 10 bases and J by 8 bases, 20 bases remained unmatched. Germline assignment: CDR1 MNHNS and CDR2 SASEGT. The CDR3 runs to 17 residues. The CDR3 here is CATETGTGMLSWEKLFF. The CDR3 DNA reads as TGTGCCACCGAGACCGGGACAGGGATGCTTTCGTGGGAAAAACTGTTTTTT.

V and J are TRBV6-6 and TRBJ2-3; D gene uncertain. CDR3 length: 13 amino acids. The V gene's germline CDR1 is MNHNY and CDR2 SVGAGI (reference sequence). V gave up 6 bases and J gave up 4 bases, with 11 bases separating them. The CDR3 DNA is TGTGCCAGCAGGGGTTCTAGGGCAGATACGCAGTATTTT. Translating gives CASRGSRADTQYF.

This clonotype appeared many times. V is TRBV18 and J is TRBJ2-7, with 9 bases fitting TRBD1. V shed 3 bases and J 3 bases; nucleotides not matched to a gene: 9. CDR1 and CDR2 (germline): KGHSH, LQKENI. The CDR3 contains 16 residues. This chain's CDR3 is CASSPTGTGQLYEQYF. The CDR3 DNA reads as TGTGCCAGCTCACCTACCGGGACAGGGCAACTCTACGAGCAGTACTTC.

This clonotype was counted only a few times. The genes are TRBV6-5 and TRBJ2-5; D tentatively fits TRBD1 or TRBD2 (6 bases each). Deletions cut 6 bases from V and 3 bases from J, with 17 bases between. Germline-derived CDR1 and CDR2 are MNHEY and SVGAGI. The CDR3 consists of 15 residues. CDR3: CASRGGTGTKETQYF. CDR3 in DNA: TGTGCCAGCAGGGGGGGAACAGGGACAAAAGAGACCCAGTACTTC.

Only a few counts were recorded for this clonotype. The chain joins TRBV27 to TRBJ2-7, with 7 bases aligning to TRBD2. The J segment lost 7 bases and the V segment lost 1 base, leaving 10 bases of the junction unmatched. Germline V gives CDR1 MNHEY, CDR2 SMNVEV (reference sequence). CDR3 length: 15 amino acids. The CDR3 here is CASSLFTSETGEQYF. The CDR3 DNA follows: TGTGCCAGCAGTTTATTCACTAGCGAAACCGGTGAGCAGTACTTC.

This clonotype was picked up many times. The DNA of the CDR3 is TGTGCCAGCAGAGAACACAAGAACACCGGGGAGCTGTTTTTT. It is translated as CASREHKNTGELFF. The chain combines TRBV7-2 with TRBJ2-2, with D uncertain. Trimming took off 6 bases at V and 1 base at J, with 9 bases between the two ends. This CDR3 comprises 14 residues. Germline CDR1 SGHTA, CDR2 FQGNSA.

This clonotype appeared a few times. The CDR3 loop reads CSVPARSTPYEQYF. Written as DNA, the CDR3 is TGCAGCGTTCCTGCGCGGTCTACTCCCTACGAGCAGTACTTC. The chain has TRBV29-1 and TRBJ2-7; D is uncertain. Trimming cost V 5 bases and J 2 bases, with 16 bases left between them. Germline V gene data show CDR1 as SQVTM and CDR2 as ANQGSEA. The CDR3 loop spans 14 amino acids.